This section outlines one T cell receptor (beta chain) sequence together with its context. Its antigen is not known. This sample is part of a study of T cells in Graves' hyperthyroidism and ophthalmopathy. Across the whole study: The initial diagnosis was the point when peripheral blood was collected, ahead of any treatment.

Looked up from germline, CDR1 is KGHDR and CDR2 is SFDVKD. The CDR3 contains 15 residues. Trimming removed 4 bases at V and 2 bases at J, with 13 bases between. Amplification of TCR beta CDR3 regions used RNA as the template. The primer set for the first-round RT-PCR of the TCR CDR3 was HTBI. TCRdb processed the multiplex PCR reads anew with MiXCR; each CDR3 protein has one entry. Of hundreds of thousands of distinct CDR3 sequences listed, 14% to 15% are singletons. Uncontrolled infections, other autoimmune diseases, pregnancy or lactation led to exclusion of patients. Clinical symptoms, serum thyroxine, TRAb, thyroid ultrasound and orbital computed tomography informed diagnoses. Findings and caveats of the study: Clonotypes that were expanded in thyroid above 0.001 mostly appeared in blood too.

The sequenced sample consisted of blood. The chain uses TRBV24-1 and TRBJ2-5; D possibly corresponds to TRBD2 (5 bases). This sequence originates from a woman in her thirties or forties with Graves' ophthalmopathy. The CDR3 nucleotides read TGTGCCACCAGTGACCAAGGACTGGTACAAGAGACCCAGTACTTC. It encodes CATSDQGLVQETQYF.